This T cell receptor beta chain is from a study of T-cell reconstitution after alpha-beta-depleted transplantation in children. CDR3 length equals 20 residues. V shed 0 bases, J shed 0 bases, and the junction held 7 bases outside the gene matches. Germline CDR1 reads ENHRY; CDR2 reads SYGVKD. Preparation of the TCRbeta library used unique molecular identifiers. TCRdb redid the calling of the PCR reads with MiXCR, one entry per CDR3 protein. The sample holds 350,000 to 400,000 distinct CDR3 sequences; approximately 20% are singletons and the top ten take 3.8%. The material sequenced was PBMCs from the stem cell graft donor, taken from the stem cell graft. The clonotype comes from a human donor who donated a stem cell graft to a child with acute myeloid leukemia. V usage is TRBV10-3 and J usage is TRBJ2-2; TRBD2 agrees at 13 bases. The CDR3 coding sequence is TGTGCCATCAGTGAGTCAAGGACTAGCGGGAGCTCCTCGAACACCGGGGAGCTGTTTTTT. It translates to CAISESRTSGSSSNTGELFF.